Shown below are 28 T cell receptor beta chains from a single sample sequenced in a study of response to subunit inactivated influenza vaccine. TCRdb itself ran the RT-PCR reads through MiXCR, one entry per CDR3 protein. The table shows about 500,000 distinct CDR3 sequences, with approximately 17% occurring only once. The sample here was CD4+ T cells sorted from PBMCs, taken less than 30 months after vaccination. Receptor source: a man aged 50-75 years who received an inactivated influenza vaccine.

The gene calls are TRBV4-3 and TRBJ2-3; perhaps TRBD2 as D (6 bases). There are 18 residues in the CDR3. V lost 3 bases and J lost 1, with 20 bases in between. Germline assignment: CDR1 LGHNA and CDR2 YSLEER. This CDR3 reads CASSQQVGGYGGTDTQYF. For the CDR3, the DNA is TGCGCCAGCAGCCAGCAGGTCGGGGGATATGGGGGCACAGATACGCAGTATTTT.

In this sample, this clonotype turned up a few times. The chain employs TRBV12-3 or TRBV12-4 and TRBJ2-4; weak D call: TRBD2 (6 bases). V lost 1 base and J lost 0, with 13 bases in between. The length of the CDR3 is 17 residues. CDR3 bases: TGTGCCAGCAGTTTAGGTAGCGGAACTCTAGCCAAAAACATTCAGTACTTC. This codes for CASSLGSGTLAKNIQYF.

This clonotype turned up a few times. The chain carries TRBV29-1 and TRBJ2-7; D remains ambiguous. Germline V gene lookup returns CDR1 SQVTM and CDR2 ANQGSEA. There are 13 residues in the CDR3. Trimming shortened V by 4 bases and J by 2 bases, and 12 bases separated the two germline ends. The CDR3 coding sequence is TGCAGCGTTGTCCTGGTCAGCCCCTACGAGCAGTACTTC. Protein sequence: CSVVLVSPYEQYF.

The chain combines TRBV3-1 with TRBJ2-1; 8 bases match TRBD2. The V and J ends lost 0 bases and 13 bases, in that order; junction bases with no gene match: 8. The V gene's germline CDR1 is LGHDT and CDR2 YNNKEL (reference sequence). The CDR3 sequence is 14 residues long. DNA of the CDR3: TGTGCCAGCAGCCAAGATCAGAGCGGGGGTCGTCAGTTCTTC. Translated: CASSQDQSGGRQFF.

The chain couples TRBV4-3 to TRBJ2-1; no firm D call. Trimming stripped 1 base from V and 0 bases from J, with 10 bases between. The CDR3 contains 16 residues. The V gene's germline CDR1 is LGHNA and CDR2 YSLEER. The CDR3 nucleotides are TGCGCCAGCAGCCAAGGTATGGTGAGCTCCTACAATGAGCAGTTCTTC. This sequence encodes CASSQGMVSSYNEQFF.

This clonotype was seen more than once but under ten times. The chain is built from TRBV12-3 or TRBV12-4 and TRBJ1-1; D is undetermined. The length of the CDR3 is 12 residues. Between the trimmed V and J ends, which lost 4 bases and 5 bases, there was a span of 8 bases. As DNA, the CDR3 is TGTGCCAGCAGTTCACAGTGGACTGAAGCTTTCTTT. The encoded protein is CASSSQWTEAFF.

This clonotype was seen a handful of times. The chain has TRBV20-1 and TRBJ1-5; 7 bases are shared with TRBD1. Germline V lookup: CDR1 DFQATT, CDR2 SNEGSKA (reference sequence). V dropped 5 bases and J dropped 7; count of bases not matched to a gene: 8. The length of the CDR3 is 13 residues. Here the CDR3 reads CSASSGGRQPQHF. CDR3 bases: TGCAGTGCTTCCTCAGGGGGGCGCCAGCCCCAGCATTTT.

This clonotype was detected only a few times. The chain carries TRBV12-3 or TRBV12-4 and TRBJ1-1; D gene uncertain. Trimming took off 6 bases at V and 4 bases at J, with 12 bases between the two ends. CDR3 size: 13 residues. The DNA of the CDR3 is TGTGCCAGCAGCCGATACGTGGGCACTGAAGCTTTCTTT. This encodes CASSRYVGTEAFF.

There are a few counts of this clonotype. The rearrangement uses TRBV3-1 and TRBJ1-4, with D unclear. Germline-derived CDR1 and CDR2 are LGHDT and YNNKEL (reference sequence). The CDR3 runs 13 residues. V was trimmed by 3 bases and J by 4 bases, leaving 6 bases between them. The DNA of the CDR3 is TGTGCCAGCAGCCAGCACCGTAATGAAAAACTGTTTTTT. Translated, it gives CASSQHRNEKLFF. Using reference TRBV3-1 and TRBJ1-4 for the parts outside the CDR3, the full variable domain is DTAVSQTPKYLVTQMGNDKSIKCEQNLGHDTMYWYKQDSKKFLKIMFSYNNKELIINETVPNRFSPKSPDKAHLNLHINSLELGDSAVYFCASSQHRNEKLFFGSGTQLSVL.

As regards this clonotype: At one of its ends the junction is not consistent with the germline gene, which may arise from a read error. The J gene is TRBJ2-1, the V gene TRBV3-1; 9 bases are a match to TRBD2. This CDR3 is 14 amino acids long. CDR1 LGHDT and CDR2 YNNKEL come from the germline V gene (reference sequence). The CDR3 nucleotides are TGTGCCAGCAGCCACTCAAGGGCGGGGGGGAAGGAGGTCTTC. Its protein is CASSHSRAGGKEVF.

The rearrangement uses TRBV4-2 and TRBJ2-7, with 10 bases lining up with TRBD2. The CDR3 loop spans 15 amino acids. Germline V lookup: CDR1 LGHNA, CDR2 YNFKEQ. The ends lost 3 bases at V and 4 bases at J; junction bases unmatched: 6. The CDR3 DNA is TGTGCCAGCAGCCAGGGACTAGCGAGTACGTACGAGCAGTACTTC. Protein sequence: CASSQGLASTYEQYF.

This clonotype was detected a few times. The chain recombines TRBV5-6 with TRBJ2-2; a possible D gene is TRBD2 (6 bases). V lost 3 bases, J lost 5 bases, and 14 bases lay in between. Germline V gene lookup returns CDR1 SGHDT and CDR2 YYEEEE. This CDR3 spans 15 amino acids. The CDR3 sequence is CASSSINRGTGELFF. The DNA for the CDR3 is TGTGCCAGCAGCTCTATAAATCGGGGGACCGGGGAGCTGTTTTTT.

This clonotype showed up just a few times. This chain connects TRBV19 to TRBJ2-5; no clear D. Germline V gene sequence: CDR1 LNHDA, CDR2 SQIVND (reference sequence). Trimming took 3 bases from V and 2 from J, leaving 13 bases between them. The CDR3 runs to 15 residues. In DNA, the CDR3 is TGTGCCAGTAGTATCCTCGGACGGCCACAAGAGACCCAGTACTTC. Protein sequence: CASSILGRPQETQYF.

On this clonotype: A much larger clone lies a single base off, so this may be a read error. The chain employs TRBV12-3 or TRBV12-4 and TRBJ2-2; 7 bases agree with TRBD1. The CDR3 covers 15 residues. The CDR3 region has the DNA TGTGCCAGCACCCGGACAGGTGGTTACACCGGGGAGCTGCTTTTT. This codes for CASTRTGGYTGELLF.

The gene calls are TRBV11-1 and TRBJ2-1; the D gene is possibly TRBD1 (5 bases). CDR1 SGHAT and CDR2 FQDESV come from the germline V gene (reference sequence). The CDR3 has 12 residues. The V gene lost 6 bases and the J gene lost 13 bases, with 16 bases spanning the gap. CDR3 loop: CASRQAGIAQFF. The CDR3 region has the DNA TGTGCCAGCAGACAGGCAGGGATTGCCCAGTTCTTC.

This clonotype was counted only a few times. This chain uses TRBV10-2 with TRBJ2-2; D might be TRBD1 (5 bases). CDR1 WSHSY and CDR2 SAAADI come from the germline V gene. Trimming took 6 bases from V and 0 from J, leaving 11 bases between them. This CDR3 spans 15 amino acids. In DNA form, the CDR3 reads TGCGCCAGCAGCAACCGACAGACGAACACCGGGGAGCTGTTTTTT. Its protein product is CASSNRQTNTGELFF.

This clonotype has just a few counts. The chain carries TRBV5-1 and TRBJ2-5; TRBD1 might be the D (6 bases). The CDR3 is 14 residues long. CDR1 is SGHRS and CDR2 is YFSETQ in the germline V gene. The germline V and J ends were trimmed by 6 bases and 2 bases, with 14 bases remaining between them. The DNA for the CDR3 is TGCGCCAGCACCCTCGGGACACTTCAAGAGACCCAGTACTTC. It specifies CASTLGTLQETQYF.

The chain carries TRBV20-1 and TRBJ2-1, with 7 bases identical to TRBD2. Germline lookup yields CDR1 DFQATT and CDR2 SNEGSKA (reference sequence). Losses at the gene ends were 4 bases for V and 6 bases for J; bases not matched to a gene: 6. CDR3 length: 13 amino acids. CDR3 DNA: TGCAGTGCTAAACTAGGGACTACCAATGAGCAGTTCTTC. Its protein product is CSAKLGTTNEQFF.

The table lists this clonotype with a few counts. The V call is TRBV3-1, the J call TRBJ1-6; D ambiguous. Trimming shortened V by 5 bases and J by 8 bases, and 10 bases separated the two germline ends. From germline, CDR1 is LGHDT and CDR2 YNNKEL (reference sequence). This CDR3 is 13 amino acids long. The CDR3 loop is CASSFPGDSPLHF. CDR3 DNA sequence: TGTGCCAGCAGCTTCCCCGGGGATTCACCCCTCCACTTT.

The J gene is TRBJ1-1, the V gene TRBV3-1; D uncertain. The CDR3 consists of 13 residues. Trimming took 4 bases from V and 5 from J, leaving 11 bases between them. Germline V gene data show CDR1 as LGHDT and CDR2 as YNNKEL (reference sequence). DNA of the CDR3: TGTGCCAGCAGCCGTCAGAGGGTTACTGAAGCTTTCTTT. It is translated as CASSRQRVTEAFF.

This clonotype was seen ten or more times. The chain combines TRBV29-1 with TRBJ2-5; weak D call: TRBD2 (5 bases). This CDR3 has 11 residues. V dropped 4 bases and J dropped 7 bases, with 10 bases sitting between them. Germline V CDR1 and CDR2: SQVTM, ANQGSEA. As DNA, the CDR3 is TGCAGCGTTGGGATAAGCGGGACCCAGTACTTC. Translated, it gives CSVGISGTQYF.

Only a few counts were recorded for this clonotype. The chain links TRBV7-3 to TRBJ2-1, with 8 bases aligning to TRBD1. J lost 6 bases, V lost 3 bases, and 7 bases had no gene match. The V gene's germline CDR1 is SGHTA and CDR2 FQGTGA. This CDR3 comprises 15 residues. CDR3 DNA: TGTGCCAGCAGCTTTCCGGGACAGGAAATCAATGAGCAGTTCTTC. It codes for CASSFPGQEINEQFF.

This clonotype was detected a few times. This chain links TRBV6-5 with TRBJ2-3; D is unclear. Germline assignment: CDR1 MNHEY and CDR2 SVGAGI. The CDR3 runs 17 residues. Trimming stripped 0 bases from V and 1 base from J, with 14 bases between. CDR3 bases: TGTGCCAGCAGTTACTCGCACAGCCCCTTAGGCACAGATACGCAGTATTTT. Protein sequence: CASSYSHSPLGTDTQYF.

This clonotype was counted a few times. The V and J genes are TRBV10-1 and TRBJ2-3; D remains ambiguous. V was pared by 2 bases and J by 0 bases, with 15 bases between. The CDR3 has 17 residues. The germline CDR1 and CDR2 sequences are WNHNN and SYGVQD (reference sequence). CDR3 bases: TGCGCCAGCAGTGAGAGACAAACTTTCACTAGCACAGATACGCAGTATTTT. Translation gives CASSERQTFTSTDTQYF.

This clonotype occurred a few times. CDR3 bases: TGTGCCAGCAATCGGGTTCCAGAGACCCAGTACTTC. Its translation: CASNRVPETQYF. The rearrangement uses TRBV2 and TRBJ2-5; the D is unclear. V was trimmed by 7 bases and J by 4 bases, leaving 10 bases between them. The CDR3 consists of 12 residues. Germline loops: CDR1 SNHLY, CDR2 FYNNEI.

The V gene is TRBV15, the J gene TRBJ2-2; no clear D. The germline CDR1 and CDR2 sequences are LNHNV and YYDKDF (reference sequence). V was trimmed by 3 bases and J by 3 bases, leaving 5 bases between them. The CDR3 runs 13 residues. CDR3 in amino acids: CATSRTDTGELFF. In DNA, the CDR3 is TGTGCCACCAGCAGGACCGACACCGGGGAGCTGTTTTTT.

This clonotype was seen repeatedly, ten times or more. The V gene is TRBV12-3 or TRBV12-4, the J gene TRBJ2-7; D is possibly TRBD1 or TRBD2 (7 bases each). The CDR3 consists of 14 residues. The ends were cut back, 5 bases at V and 3 bases at J, with 14 bases in the middle. DNA for the CDR3: TGTGCCAGCAGTAGGGGGGGACAGTACTACGAGCAGTACTTC. Its protein product is CASSRGGQYYEQYF.

In its sample, this clonotype was seen a few times. The rearrangement uses TRBV5-1 and TRBJ1-1, with D unresolved. Trimming removed 1 base from V and 1 base from J, with 11 bases in between. This CDR3 is built from 15 residues. Looked up from germline, CDR1 is SGHRS and CDR2 is YFSETQ. CDR3 protein: CASSLLRVTNTEAFF. The CDR3 DNA reads as TGCGCCAGCAGCTTGCTTCGGGTAACGAACACTGAAGCTTTCTTT.